These 19 T cell receptor beta chains came from one sample sequenced in a study of T cells in Graves' hyperthyroidism and ophthalmopathy. RNA transcripts provided the source from which TCR beta CDR3 regions were amplified. HTBI primers were used for first-round RT-PCR of the TCR CDR3. TCRdb reanalysed the multiplex PCR reads using MiXCR and keeps one entry per CDR3 protein. The sample records hundreds of thousands of distinct CDR3 sequences, approximately 17% being singletons. The sample was blood. The receptors originated from a woman aged 18-29 years with Graves' ophthalmopathy.

The rearrangement joins TRBV5-1 to TRBJ2-7; 11 bases map to TRBD1. The CDR3 totals 14 residues. Germline values: CDR1 SGHRS, CDR2 YFSETQ. V was clipped by 5 bases and J by 5 bases; unmatched bases: 6. CDR3 in amino acids: CASRRTGGFDEQYF. In nucleotides, the CDR3 is TGCGCCAGCAGGCGGACAGGGGGCTTCGACGAGCAGTACTTC.

This clonotype was counted only a few times. This chain connects TRBV28 to TRBJ1-2; D might be TRBD1 (5 bases). The CDR3 is 15 residues long. V was trimmed by 7 bases and J by 0 bases, leaving 15 bases between them. The germline V gene encodes CDR1 MDHEN and CDR2 SYDVKM. CDR3 DNA sequence: TGTGCCAGCACCCGCCCCGTGACAGCTAACTATGGCTACACCTTC. This sequence encodes CASTRPVTANYGYTF.

J is TRBJ2-1 and V is TRBV20-1; 8 bases match TRBD1. Trimming removed 5 bases from V and 2 bases from J; junction bases left unmatched: 11. This CDR3 has 16 amino acids. Germline V gene data show CDR1 as DFQATT and CDR2 as SNEGSKA (reference sequence). The CDR3 is CSAVPRQGPTYNEQFF. For the CDR3, the DNA is TGCAGTGCTGTTCCTCGACAGGGGCCAACCTACAATGAGCAGTTCTTC.

This clonotype was counted between two and nine times. The gene calls are TRBV7-3 and TRBJ2-7; D might be TRBD2 (5 bases). With 2 bases removed from V and 7 bases from J, the gap between germline ends came to 15 bases. The length of the CDR3 is 14 residues. The germline V gene has CDR1 SGHTA and CDR2 FQGTGA. The CDR3 coding sequence is TGTGCCAGCAGCTTAGCCCGGGGTTTAGGGGAGCAGTACTTC. Translation: CASSLARGLGEQYF.

Many counts were recorded for this clonotype. The CDR3 reads CASSLARAEGYTF. For the CDR3, the DNA is TGTGCCAGCAGCTTAGCTAGGGCGGAAGGCTACACCTTC. V gene TRBV7-3 combines with J gene TRBJ1-2; the D is unclear. CDR1 and CDR2 from the germline V gene are SGHTA and FQGTGA. The V gene lost 2 bases and the J gene lost 8 bases, with 12 bases spanning the gap. The CDR3 is 13 amino acids.

DNA of the CDR3: TGTGCCAGCAGTTTGGACGGGACAGGTTTTCAGCCCCAGCATTTT. Translation gives CASSLDGTGFQPQHF. V usage is TRBV28 and J usage is TRBJ1-5; 8 bases align to TRBD1. V was clipped by 3 bases and J by 6 bases; unmatched bases: 7. Germline-derived CDR1 and CDR2 are MDHEN and SYDVKM. This CDR3 has 15 amino acids.

This clonotype was counted between two and nine times. This chain connects TRBV19 to TRBJ1-6; 9 bases are shared with TRBD1. The ends lost 5 bases at V and 6 bases at J; junction bases unmatched: 8. The CDR3 covers 16 residues. Germline-derived CDR1 and CDR2 are LNHDA and SQIVND (reference sequence). DNA for the CDR3: TGTGCCAGTAGTCCCCGGACAGGGGCGGGTAATTCACCCCTCCACTTT. This codes for CASSPRTGAGNSPLHF.

This clonotype was counted many times. V gene TRBV30 combines with J gene TRBJ2-1; TRBD2 matches at 14 bases. The CDR3 covers 15 residues. Germline loops: CDR1 GTSNPN, CDR2 SVGIG (reference sequence). CDR3 DNA: TGTGCTTGGGGACTAGCGGGAGTTACCTACAATGAGCAGTTCTTC. This gives the protein CAWGLAGVTYNEQFF. The full variable domain, its missing parts supplied by reference TRBV30 and TRBJ2-1, is SQTIHQWPATLVQPVGSPLSLECTVEGTSNPNLYWYRQAAGRGLQLLFYSVGIGQISSEVPQNLSASRPQDRQFILSSKKLLLSDSGFYLCAWGLAGVTYNEQFFGPGTRLTVL.

This clonotype has ten or more counts. This chain links TRBV7-6 with TRBJ2-1, with a tentative D call TRBD2 (5 bases). This CDR3 contains 13 residues. The V end was cut by 1 base, the J end by 7 bases, with 8 bases between. Germline V lookup: CDR1 SGHVS, CDR2 FNYEAQ. In DNA, the CDR3 is TGTGCCAGCAGCTTAGGTCTAGCAAATGAGCAGTTCTTC. It translates to CASSLGLANEQFF.

The chain carries TRBV5-1 and TRBJ1-1, with TRBD1 as a possible D gene (6 bases). The CDR3 covers 13 residues. V was clipped by 7 bases and J by 1 base, with 11 bases between them. Germline V lookup: CDR1 SGHRS, CDR2 YFSETQ. The CDR3: CASQDRPNTEAFF. CDR3 in DNA: TGCGCCAGCCAGGACAGACCGAACACTGAAGCTTTCTTT.

The chain couples TRBV15 to TRBJ1-4; TRBD1 might be the D (5 bases). Germline loops: CDR1 LNHNV, CDR2 YYDKDF (reference sequence). V lost 0 bases and J 8 bases, leaving 19 bases between the germline ends. The CDR3 sequence is 17 residues long. Written as DNA, the CDR3 is TGTGCCACCAGCAGAGATACCGGCGGGGGTTTGGAGGAAAAACTGTTTTTT. This translates into CATSRDTGGGLEEKLFF.

This clonotype was detected many times. The chain recombines TRBV10-3 with TRBJ2-7, with D unclear. Germline V lookup: CDR1 ENHRY, CDR2 SYGVKD. V lost 0 bases and J lost 1, with 7 bases in between. The CDR3 extends over 14 amino acids. CDR3 region: CAISESGGSYEQYF. In DNA form, the CDR3 reads TGTGCCATCAGTGAGTCTGGTGGATCCTACGAGCAGTACTTC.

This clonotype showed up just once. A single base separates this from a much larger clone, so it may be a read error. The chain has TRBV7-6 and TRBJ1-1, with D perhaps TRBD1 (5 bases). CDR1 SGHVS and CDR2 FNYEAQ come from the germline V gene. The CDR3 is made up of 14 amino acids. This CDR3 reads CARSLESGASEAFF. Written as DNA, the CDR3 is TGTGCCCGCAGCTTAGAATCCGGGGCGTCTGAAGCTTTCTTT.

This clonotype was seen only a few times. This chain connects TRBV6-2 or TRBV6-3 to TRBJ2-1, with a possible D match to TRBD2 (6 bases). The length of the CDR3 is 16 residues. Between the trimmed V and J ends, which lost 2 bases and 6 bases, there was a span of 17 bases. The V gene's germline CDR1 is MNHEY and CDR2 SVGEGT. CDR3 nucleotide sequence: TGTGCCAGCAGTTACGAGACGTCGGGAGTGGGCAATGAGCAGTTCTTC. Its protein is CASSYETSGVGNEQFF.

Concerning this clonotype: Given a much more abundant clone one base away, this may be a read error. V and J are TRBV6-1 and TRBJ2-3; TRBD1 agrees at 9 bases. The CDR3 is 15 amino acids. V was clipped by 2 bases and J by 6 bases; unmatched bases: 6. The germline CDR1 and CDR2 sequences are MNHNS and SASEGT. This CDR3 is CASSEPDRGTDTQYF. CDR3 DNA sequence: TGTGCCAGCAGTGAACCGGACAGGGGAACGGATACGCAGTATTTT.

The gene calls are TRBV7-9 and TRBJ1-2; TRBD1 might be the D (6 bases). CDR1 is SEHNR and CDR2 is FQNEAQ in the germline V gene (reference sequence). The ends were cut back, 5 bases at V and 4 bases at J, with 11 bases in the middle. The CDR3 totals 13 residues. Written as DNA, the CDR3 is TGTGCCAGCAGCAGCCGGGACATCTATGGCTACACCTTC. The encoded protein is CASSSRDIYGYTF.

At least ten counts were recorded for this clonotype. This chain uses TRBV9 with TRBJ1-1; D unresolved. The CDR3 runs 13 residues. Trimming shortened V by 8 bases and J by 1 base, and 12 bases separated the two germline ends. CDR1 and CDR2 from the germline V gene are SGDLS and YYNGEE. The CDR3 bases are TGTGCCAGTAGTATAAGTCCGAACACTGAAGCTTTCTTT. Its protein product is CASSISPNTEAFF.

There are many counts of this clonotype. The CDR3 nucleotides read TGTGCCAGCAGTCCCTTTCGGACAGGTATCTACGAGCAGTACTTC. It translates to CASSPFRTGIYEQYF. This chain links TRBV27 with TRBJ2-7; 7 bases align to TRBD1. Germline V gene data show CDR1 as MNHEY and CDR2 as SMNVEV (reference sequence). The CDR3 covers 15 residues. V shed 5 bases and J 3 bases; nucleotides not matched to a gene: 10.

The sample holds a few counts of this clonotype. This chain uses TRBV10-3 with TRBJ1-2; weak D call: TRBD1 (5 bases). V lost 0 bases and J lost 5, with 10 bases in between. Germline loops: CDR1 ENHRY, CDR2 SYGVKD. This CDR3 has 14 residues. This CDR3 reads CAISESPGGYGYTF. In DNA, the CDR3 is TGTGCCATCAGTGAGTCTCCGGGGGGGTATGGCTACACCTTC.